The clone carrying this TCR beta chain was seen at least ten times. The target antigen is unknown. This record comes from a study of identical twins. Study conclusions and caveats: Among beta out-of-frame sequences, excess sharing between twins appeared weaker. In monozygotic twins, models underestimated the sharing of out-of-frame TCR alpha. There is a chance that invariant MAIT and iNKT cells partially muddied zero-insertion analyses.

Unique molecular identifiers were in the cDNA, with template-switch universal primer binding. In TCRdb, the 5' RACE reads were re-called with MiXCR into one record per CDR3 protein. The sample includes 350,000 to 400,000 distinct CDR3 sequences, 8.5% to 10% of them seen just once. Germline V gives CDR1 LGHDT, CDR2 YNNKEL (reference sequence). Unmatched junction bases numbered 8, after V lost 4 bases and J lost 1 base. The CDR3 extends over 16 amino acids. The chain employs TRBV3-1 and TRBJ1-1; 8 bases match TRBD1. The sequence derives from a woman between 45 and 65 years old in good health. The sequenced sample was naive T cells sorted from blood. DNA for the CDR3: TGTGCCAGCAGCCCTACAGGACAGGGCAGGAACACTGAAGCTTTCTTT. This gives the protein CASSPTGQGRNTEAFF.